These 15 T cell receptor beta chains originate from one sample sequenced in a study of STAT5B mutations in CD4+ large granular lymphocyte leukemia. Measured with immunoSEQ multiplex PCR; TCRdb has only the in-frame clones, and not every one. The data contain about 34,000 clones, approximately 88% of them singletons. Material for sequencing was CD4+ T cells from blood buffy coats. The receptor source for this set is a human donor in good health.

This rearrangement joins TRBV7-7 to TRBJ2-5; the D gene is possibly TRBD2 (6 bases). V was pared by 1 base and J by 4 bases, with 13 bases between. The V gene's germline CDR1 is SSHAT and CDR2 FNYEAQ (reference sequence). The CDR3 contains 15 residues. In DNA form, the CDR3 reads TGTGCCAGCAGCTTAGGGGGGTGGAGGGGAGAGACCCAGTACTTC. It specifies CASSLGGWRGETQYF.

This chain links TRBV6-5 with TRBJ2-5; a weak D match, TRBD1 (5 bases). CDR3 length: 14 residues. Germline V lookup: CDR1 MNHEY, CDR2 SVGAGI. With 3 bases removed from V and 5 bases from J, the gap between germline ends came to 13 bases. The CDR3 is CASSYLRAWETQYF. CDR3 bases: TGTGCCAGCAGTTATCTCAGGGCTTGGGAGACCCAGTACTTC.

The V call is TRBV4-1, the J call TRBJ2-7, with 9 bases identical to TRBD2. The length of the CDR3 is 16 residues. Looked up from germline, CDR1 is MGHRA and CDR2 is YSYEKL. V lost 1 base to trimming and J lost 0 bases; unmatched junction nucleotides: 4. CDR3 sequence: CASSQGSSGDSYEQYF. CDR3 sequence (DNA): TGCGCCAGCAGCCAAGGATCTAGCGGGGACTCCTACGAGCAGTACTTC.

J is TRBJ1-6 and V is TRBV11-3; D is possibly TRBD1 (5 bases). Germline V gene data show CDR1 as SGHNT and CDR2 as YENEEA. The CDR3 runs 17 residues. V gave up 4 bases and J gave up 7 bases, with 20 bases separating them. CDR3 protein: CASSYLEGELLNSPLHF. The CDR3 DNA is TGTGCCAGCAGCTACCTGGAAGGGGAGTTATTAAATTCACCCCTCCACTTT.

The rearrangement links TRBV28 to TRBJ2-2; D remains unclear. CDR1 MDHEN and CDR2 SYDVKM come from the germline V gene. The CDR3 runs 12 residues. The V end was cut by 1 base, the J end by 6 bases, with 3 bases between. The CDR3 DNA is TGTGCCAGCAGTTTATTACCCGGGGAGCTGTTTTTT. It translates to CASSLLPGELFF.

The chain uses TRBV4-3 and TRBJ2-4, with 7 bases fitting TRBD2. Per the germline V gene, CDR1 is LGHNA and CDR2 is YSLEER. The CDR3 contains 15 residues. The ends lost 0 bases at V and 8 bases at J; junction bases unmatched: 7. CDR3 nucleotides: TGCGCCAGCAGCCAAGACCTTGGGAGGGGATACATTCAGTACTTC. This sequence encodes CASSQDLGRGYIQYF.

V and J are TRBV6-1 and TRBJ1-3; D gene unclear. From germline, CDR1 is MNHNS and CDR2 SASEGT. Trimming left V 4 bases short and J 4 bases short, with 23 bases between. This CDR3 is 18 amino acids long. CDR3 amino acids: CASSVILGEGFIGNTIYF. Here the CDR3 DNA reads TGTGCCAGCAGTGTCATCCTAGGAGAAGGGTTCATCGGAAACACCATATATTTT.

This clone appeared a single time. The rearrangement uses TRBV13 and TRBJ1-2; D is undetermined. Trimming shortened V by 3 bases and J by 8 bases, and 16 bases separated the two germline ends. CDR3 length equals 14 residues. Germline CDR1 and CDR2: PRHDT and FYEKMQ (reference sequence). CDR3 bases: TGTGCCAGCAGCTTGGGCCCCGTAGAGGAGGGCTACACCTTC. Protein: CASSLGPVEEGYTF.

This rearrangement joins TRBV2 to TRBJ1-5; D is ambiguous. Germline CDR1 is SNHLY and CDR2 is FYNNEI. CDR3 size: 13 residues. The V end was cut by 5 bases, the J end by 4 bases, with 9 bases between. In DNA, the CDR3 is TGTGCCAGCAGTCGGGAAGAGAATCAGCCCCAGCATTTT. Amino acid sequence: CASSREENQPQHF. The full variable domain, in which reference TRBV2 and TRBJ1-5 provide the parts outside the CDR3, is EPEVTQTPSHQVTQMGQEVILRCVPISNHLYFYWYRQILGQKVEFLVSFYNNEISEKSEIFDDQFSVERPDGSNFTLKIRSTKLEDSAMYFCASSREENQPQHFGDGTRLSIL.

The chain links TRBV27 to TRBJ1-5, with D tentatively TRBD1 (5 bases). CDR3 size: 14 residues. The V end lost 5 bases, the J end lost 3 bases, and 11 bases lay between the germline ends. Germline assignment: CDR1 MNHEY and CDR2 SMNVEV (reference sequence). CDR3 protein: CASSENRYNQPQHF. The CDR3 DNA follows: TGTGCCAGCAGTGAGAACAGGTACAATCAGCCCCAGCATTTT.

The chain has TRBV18 and TRBJ2-7, with D possibly TRBD1 on 6 matching bases. V dropped 5 bases and J dropped 1 base, with 12 bases sitting between them. Looked up from germline, CDR1 is KGHSH and CDR2 is LQKENI. There are 14 residues in the CDR3. CDR3 DNA: TGTGCCAGCTCATCACAGGGAAAGTCCTACGAGCAGTACTTC. It translates to CASSSQGKSYEQYF.

The count of this clone is one. The J gene is TRBJ2-1, the V gene TRBV7-2, with D possibly matching TRBD2 (5 bases). Trimming shortened V by 1 base and J by 2 bases, and 9 bases separated the two germline ends. The CDR3 totals 15 residues. CDR1 and CDR2 from the germline V gene are SGHTA and FQGNSA. CDR3 sequence (DNA): TGTGCCAGCAGCTTAGTGCCGGGGACCTACAATGAGCAGTTCTTC. Translating gives CASSLVPGTYNEQFF.

V and J are TRBV7-2 and TRBJ1-5, with 10 nucleotides matching TRBD1. Per the germline V gene, CDR1 is SGHTA and CDR2 is FQGNSA. The CDR3 is 15 amino acids. The J segment lost 5 bases and the V segment lost 5 bases, leaving 6 bases of the junction unmatched. The CDR3 protein is CASSIGQGGYQPQHF. The CDR3 region has the DNA TGTGCCAGCAGCATAGGACAGGGGGGTTATCAGCCCCAGCATTTT.

This rearrangement joins TRBV11-2 to TRBJ2-1, with no clear D. Germline V CDR1 and CDR2: SGHAT, FQNNGV. V was pared by 2 bases and J by 7 bases, with 6 bases between. The CDR3 consists of 12 residues. The CDR3 DNA sequence: TGTGCCAGCAGCTTACTCGGGAATGAGCAGTTCTTC. This translates into CASSLLGNEQFF.

This chain joins TRBV4-3 and TRBJ2-5; the D call may be TRBD1 or TRBD2 (6 bases each). Looked up from germline, CDR1 is LGHNA and CDR2 is YSLEER. The CDR3 runs 18 residues. Trimming pared 1 base from V and 1 base from J, leaving 19 bases between. As DNA, the CDR3 is TGCGCCAGCAGCCAAGGTTTCAGGGGAGGATTGGTCCAAGAGACCCAGTACTTC. Amino acid sequence: CASSQGFRGGLVQETQYF.